This TCR beta chain was sequenced during a study of yellow fever vaccine responses in identical twins. From the RT-PCR reads, TCRdb called clonotypes with MiXCR, one entry per CDR3 protein. The table includes around 3,500 distinct CDR3 sequences, 87% detected once. About this clonotype itself: Its specificity is not known.

Overall study findings and caveats: Vaccine T cell responses of twins reportedly seemed partly convergent and partly personalized.

The CDR3 length is 15 residues. Germline V gives CDR1 SGHRS, CDR2 YFSETQ. V lost 0 bases and J lost 3; bases outside the gene matches: 4. The genes are TRBV5-1 and TRBJ2-3, with 7 bases identical to TRBD2. The sequencing here drew on T cells from blood (PBMCs), unsorted or a sorted subset (not recorded which), taken before or after yellow fever vaccination (not recorded which). This clonotype originated in a woman between 18 and 30 years old who received the yellow fever vaccine. CDR3 protein: CASSLGAGWTDTQYF. The DNA of the CDR3 is TGCGCCAGCAGCTTGGGAGCGGGATGGACAGATACGCAGTATTTT.